This T cell receptor beta chain originates from a study of Graves' ophthalmopathy and Graves' hyperthyroidism (dated by TCRdb to the late 2010s). Background for the entire study: Peripheral blood was collected at initial diagnosis, before any treatment. TCR beta repertoire signatures were used to distinguish Graves' ophthalmopathy from Graves' hyperthyroidism and to predict progression to ophthalmopathy. In total, some 130 blood samples were TCR-sequenced: approximately 40 ophthalmopathy, over 70 hyperthyroidism and around 17 hyperthyroidism-to-ophthalmopathy patients. To explore V-J signatures that distinguish ophthalmopathy from hyperthyroidism, a discovery set of around 100 patients was enrolled, made up of 40 to 45 with ophthalmopathy and 57 with stable hyperthyroidism. The independent validation cohort included approximately 19 hyperthyroidism patients plus 17 patients who later progressed from hyperthyroidism to ophthalmopathy. T-cell repertoires of thyroid tissue and blood were compared in 5 or 6 hyperthyroidism patients. Following sample collection, hyperthyroidism patients were given methimazole at a starting dose of 30 mg daily, and ophthalmopathy patients were given high-dose intravenous methylprednisolone. Broader findings and caveats from the paper: Sample size was not statistically predetermined, and group allocation was not concealed from the investigators. Most expanded thyroid clonotypes with a frequency above 0.001 also appeared in blood, which suggests that blood repertoires may reflect the immune response in the thyroid. In validation, the model predicted ophthalmopathy progression with roughly 68% sensitivity and about 73% specificity; 12 predicted patients were CT-confirmed with GO in a median of about 7.1 months. The 13-signature model separated ophthalmopathy from stable hyperthyroidism with around 90% sensitivity and about 84% specificity in cross-validation, and 80%/75% in the test set.

For repertoire sequencing, the TCR beta CDR3 regions were amplified from RNA transcripts. The first round was an RT-PCR using HTBI primers with the Qiagen OneStep RT-PCR kit, and this first round was followed by a second-round multiplex PCR, then size selection and purification. The libraries underwent paired-end sequencing with 100 bp reads on an Illumina HiSeq2000. The authors' analysis ran thus. SOAPnuke was used to process the reads, throwing out any read that had adapters, had uncalled bases, had a mean Phred below 15, or lacked an exact constant-primer or identifier match. COPE v1.2.5 was used to merge the high-quality paired reads. Each unique nucleotide sequence was treated as a clonotype, and MiTCR v1.1 was used to align the clonotypes to the IMGT TRB V, D and J references. The analysis was limited to V-J combinations with a frequency above 0.0001, which together covered over 99% of the repertoires. For each V-J combination, a TCR clonal expansion and chaos score was defined as the ratio of F50 clonal expansion to chaos observed in the TCRdist matrix. Welch's t-statistics and random forest were used to narrow the features down to about a dozen V-J combinations, which were then fed into a naive Bayes classifier. Thyroid-blood repertoire similarity was quantified with the Morisita-Horn index. TCRdb reprocessing: public reads trimmed at Q25 with fastp, clones called with MiXCR, in-frame beta chains kept. Every entry covers one CDR3 protein and lists the most common genes and DNA from its rows. TCRdb's processing, not the authors' own work, is the source of the V and J calls. This sample has some 750,000 distinct CDR3 sequences in its table, and around 40% of those were observed once. The top ten constitute about 40% of the sample.

A total of 9 residues make up the CDR3, ends included. CDR1 SQVTM and CDR2 ANQGSEA were looked up in the germline V gene. This clonotype has only one observation. Its antigen remains undetermined. This CDR3 fails to terminate in the conserved phenylalanine or tryptophan, so it likely reflects a read error. Because the CDR3's place on the DNA is in doubt, the DNA is left out and the CDR3 is given as listed by TCRdb. Ophthalmopathy patients had moderately to severely active disease, Clinical Activity Score of at least 3, NOSPECS grade of at least 4, and disease duration under 3 months. Anyone with other autoimmune diseases, uncontrolled infections, pregnancy or lactation was excluded from the study. Diagnosis was based on clinical symptoms, serum thyroxine, TRAb, thyroid ultrasound and orbital computed tomography. Ficoll-Paque density gradient centrifugation was used to isolate PBMCs from 8 to 10 ml of fresh peripheral blood. Total RNA was extracted with Trizol reagent and quality-checked on an Agilent 2100 Bioanalyzer.

The chain is made from TRBV29-1 and TRBJ2-5; the D call TRBD1 from the table was never checked on the DNA. Sequencing was carried out using peripheral blood. This clonotype was obtained from an adult man with Graves' ophthalmopathy. The CDR3 region: CSVSGTTSY.